One and the same sample provided the 29 T cell receptor beta chains below, sequenced in a study of early T cells in non-severe SARS-CoV-2 infection. TCRdb analysed the 5' RACE reads with MiXCR anew, one entry per CDR3 protein. The table lists about 21,000 distinct CDR3 sequences, 4% to 5% of them singletons, with roughly 15% in the top ten. Sequenced material: whole blood. These receptors were taken from an adult who was a healthcare worker with PCR-confirmed SARS-CoV-2 infection or an uninfected control (not recorded which).

This clonotype was seen repeatedly, ten times or more. The gene calls are TRBV7-2 and TRBJ2-5; TRBD1 aligns across 10 bases. The germline V gene encodes CDR1 SGHTA and CDR2 FQGNSA. This CDR3 is built from 14 residues. V was clipped by 5 bases and J by 2 bases; unmatched bases: 2. CDR3 loop: CASSDRGLQETQYF. The CDR3 DNA reads as TGTGCCAGCAGCGACAGGGGGCTACAAGAGACCCAGTACTTC.

This clonotype has a count of ten or more. The chain carries TRBV7-9 and TRBJ1-2; D perhaps matches TRBD1 (5 bases). This CDR3 has 15 amino acids. Trimming cost V 2 bases and J 3 bases, with 13 bases left between them. From germline, CDR1 is SEHNR and CDR2 FQNEAQ (reference sequence). The CDR3 loop is CASSLSGGIYYGYTF. The CDR3 DNA follows: TGTGCCAGCAGCTTATCCGGGGGGATTTACTATGGCTACACCTTC.

This clonotype was observed many times. The chain combines TRBV27 with TRBJ2-3; 7 bases are a match to TRBD2. The CDR3 has 15 residues. The V segment lost 3 bases and the J segment 4 bases; nucleotides outside the gene matches: 7. The germline CDR1 and CDR2 sequences are MNHEY and SMNVEV (reference sequence). CDR3 in DNA: TGTGCCAGCAGTTTGAGAGGCGGGGGTCCAGATACGCAGTATTTT. Its protein is CASSLRGGGPDTQYF.

The table lists this clonotype with many counts. The chain combines TRBV11-2 with TRBJ2-1; no clear D gene. The germline CDR1 and CDR2 sequences are SGHAT and FQNNGV. V was shortened by 5 bases and J by 4 bases, with 3 bases between the two germline ends. This CDR3 comprises 11 residues. The CDR3 sequence is CASSPYNEQFF. The CDR3 nucleotides are TGTGCCAGCAGCCCTTACAATGAGCAGTTCTTC.

This clonotype came up many times. The J gene is TRBJ2-7, the V gene TRBV6-2 or TRBV6-3; D not certain. Germline values: CDR1 MNHEY, CDR2 SVGEGT. CDR3 length equals 11 residues. V was clipped by 5 bases and J by 1 base, with 3 bases between them. The CDR3 region is CASSRSYEQYF. The CDR3 DNA sequence: TGTGCCAGCAGTCGATCCTACGAGCAGTACTTC.

The table lists this clonotype with many counts. The rearrangement joins TRBV7-9 to TRBJ2-6, with D hard to call. Germline CDR1 SEHNR, CDR2 FQNEAQ (reference sequence). This CDR3 has 15 residues. V was cut by 3 bases and J by 0 bases, with 6 bases left in between. The CDR3 DNA follows: TGTGCCAGCAGCTTCATGGGCTCTGGGGCCAACGTCCTGACTTTC. Translation: CASSFMGSGANVLTF.

The table lists this clonotype with many counts. J is TRBJ2-3 and V is TRBV2, with D uncertain. Trimming cost V 5 bases and J 1 base, with 10 bases left between them. From germline, CDR1 is SNHLY and CDR2 FYNNEI. CDR3 length equals 14 residues. CDR3 protein: CASSPDPGTDTQYF. As DNA, the CDR3 is TGTGCCAGCAGTCCGGACCCCGGCACAGATACGCAGTATTTT.

This clonotype was counted a few times. The chain links TRBV24-1 to TRBJ1-5, with D maybe TRBD1 (5 bases). The germline gives CDR1 KGHDR, CDR2 SFDVKD. This CDR3 comprises 12 residues. V was shortened by 4 bases and J by 8 bases, with 8 bases between the two germline ends. CDR3: CATSEQGEPQHF. For the CDR3, the DNA is TGTGCCACCAGTGAGCAGGGTGAGCCCCAGCATTTT.

This clonotype came up a few times. The gene calls are TRBV6-5 and TRBJ1-2, with a possible D match to TRBD1 (5 bases). The germline V gene has CDR1 MNHEY and CDR2 SVGAGI. The CDR3 spans 14 residues. V lost 10 bases and J 1 base, leaving 16 bases between the germline ends. The CDR3: CAIRARGRNYGYTF. The CDR3 region has the DNA TGTGCCATCCGAGCCCGGGGACGTAACTATGGCTACACCTTC.

This clonotype has more than one count but fewer than ten. This sequence joins TRBV20-1 and TRBJ2-5, with 13 bases aligning to TRBD2. The CDR3 is made up of 14 amino acids. Germline V gene data show CDR1 as DFQATT and CDR2 as SNEGSKA (reference sequence). The V segment lost 5 bases and the J segment 4 bases; nucleotides outside the gene matches: 4. The CDR3 loop is CSALLAGGLETQYF. The CDR3 nucleotides read TGCAGTGCTCTACTAGCGGGGGGGCTAGAGACCCAGTACTTC.

The table lists this clonotype with many counts. This chain connects TRBV5-1 to TRBJ2-1; tentative D call: TRBD1 (6 bases). This CDR3 contains 13 residues. Germline values: CDR1 SGHRS, CDR2 YFSETQ. The ends were cut back, 4 bases at V and 3 bases at J, with 8 bases in the middle. The CDR3 here is CASSQDSYNEQFF. The CDR3 nucleotides are TGCGCCAGCAGCCAGGACAGCTACAATGAGCAGTTCTTC.

This clonotype is labeled as medium-sized. The chain is built from TRBV19 and TRBJ2-3, with TRBD1 matching over 9 bases. The germline V gene has CDR1 LNHDA and CDR2 SQIVND (reference sequence). The J segment lost 8 bases and the V segment lost 2 bases, leaving 14 bases of the junction unmatched. The CDR3 loop spans 17 amino acids. DNA of the CDR3: TGTGCCAGTAGTATAATCCCACAGGGGGCGGGAGTTGGTACGCAGTATTTT. It encodes CASSIIPQGAGVGTQYF.

The sample holds many counts of this clonotype. The chain combines TRBV5-1 with TRBJ2-2; a possible D gene is TRBD1 (6 bases). The CDR3 contains 15 residues. V lost 0 bases and J 3 bases, leaving 9 bases between the germline ends. CDR1 SGHRS and CDR2 YFSETQ come from the germline V gene. CDR3 sequence reads: CASSLDRVYTGELFF. CDR3 sequence (DNA): TGCGCCAGCAGCTTGGACAGGGTATACACCGGGGAGCTGTTTTTT.

The CDR3 sequence: CSAQGTNEQFF. CDR3 DNA sequence: TGCAGCGCTCAAGGGACAAATGAGCAGTTCTTC. The chain uses TRBV20-1 and TRBJ2-1; a possible D gene is TRBD1 (6 bases). The germline V gene encodes CDR1 DFQATT and CDR2 SNEGSKA (reference sequence). This CDR3 spans 11 amino acids.

A few counts support this clonotype. This chain joins TRBV12-3 or TRBV12-4 and TRBJ2-7; D may be TRBD1 (6 bases). The CDR3 spans 14 residues. Trimming took off 3 bases at V and 2 bases at J, with 11 bases between the two ends. The CDR3 is CASSFNKGAYEQYF. The CDR3 bases are TGTGCCAGCAGTTTTAATAAGGGGGCCTACGAGCAGTACTTC.

This clonotype turned up a few times. The V gene is TRBV5-1, the J gene TRBJ2-1, with 9 nucleotides matching TRBD1. The V gene's germline CDR1 is SGHRS and CDR2 YFSETQ. V shed 5 bases, J shed 5 bases, and the junction held 14 bases outside the gene matches. The length of the CDR3 is 17 residues. CDR3 in DNA: TGCGCCAGCAGACCCGGGACAGGGATCTCCCTTAACAATGAGCAGTTCTTC. Translating it yields CASRPGTGISLNNEQFF.

The rearrangement uses TRBV6-6 and TRBJ2-7, with D perhaps matching TRBD1 (6 bases). The CDR3 totals 14 residues. In germline, CDR1 is MNHNY, CDR2 SVGAGI (reference sequence). The V end lost 6 bases, the J end lost 1 base, and 13 bases lay between the germline ends. CDR3: CASRHRVFSYEQYF. The CDR3 DNA reads as TGTGCCAGCAGACACAGGGTCTTTTCCTACGAGCAGTACTTC.

This clonotype was picked up a small number of times. CDR3 amino acids: CASSFLYAGPTDTQYF. The CDR3 DNA is TGTGCCAGCAGCTTCCTCTACGCAGGGCCCACAGATACGCAGTATTTT. V is TRBV11-2 and J is TRBJ2-3; possible D gene TRBD1, 5 bases. Trimming removed 3 bases at V and 2 bases at J, with 15 bases between. The CDR3 extends over 16 amino acids. Germline V gives CDR1 SGHAT, CDR2 FQNNGV.

The CDR3 loop is CASSLSGDNARGYTF. The CDR3 DNA sequence: TGCGCCAGCAGCCTGTCAGGGGACAACGCCCGGGGCTACACCTTC. The chain uses TRBV5-1 and TRBJ1-2; possible D gene TRBD1, 6 bases. V shed 4 bases and J shed 8 bases, with 21 bases lying between them. The CDR3 is 15 residues long. Germline CDR1 reads SGHRS; CDR2 reads YFSETQ.

The chain has TRBV4-3 and TRBJ2-1; D gene ambiguous. Germline lookup yields CDR1 LGHNA and CDR2 YSLEER. V lost 1 base to trimming and J lost 0 bases, with 10 bases between them. The CDR3 has 16 residues. As DNA, the CDR3 is TGCGCCAGCAGCCAAGTGTTAACTCCCTCCTACAATGAGCAGTTCTTC. This sequence encodes CASSQVLTPSYNEQFF.

In its sample, this clonotype was seen a few times. This chain links TRBV25-1 with TRBJ2-7; 11 nucleotides match TRBD1. Germline V lookup: CDR1 MGHDK, CDR2 SYGVNS. V shed 5 bases, J shed 4 bases, and the junction held 7 bases outside the gene matches. The CDR3 covers 15 residues. CDR3 DNA sequence: TGTGCCAGCAGTACCGGGGACAGGGGGTTGTACGAGCAGTACTTC. It encodes CASSTGDRGLYEQYF.

This clonotype was detected only a few times. V usage is TRBV4-3 and J usage is TRBJ2-3, with D uncertain. Germline loops: CDR1 LGHNA, CDR2 YSLEER. The CDR3 is made up of 15 amino acids. V lost 0 bases and J 1 base, leaving 8 bases between the germline ends. The CDR3: CASSQDGGRTDTQYF. The CDR3 DNA reads as TGCGCCAGCAGCCAAGATGGCGGCCGCACAGATACGCAGTATTTT.

This clonotype was observed many times. V gene TRBV7-6 combines with J gene TRBJ2-3, with TRBD1 matching 7 bases. The length of the CDR3 is 15 residues. Germline V CDR1 and CDR2: SGHVS, FNYEAQ. The junction had 4 bases not matched to a gene; V was cut back by 0 bases and J by 4 bases. CDR3 sequence: CASSLAGGGPDTQYF. Written as DNA, the CDR3 is TGTGCCAGCAGCTTAGCAGGGGGCGGCCCAGATACGCAGTATTTT.

In this sample, this clonotype is medium-sized. V and J are TRBV7-9 and TRBJ1-5; D ambiguous. The CDR3 contains 14 residues. Trimming removed 5 bases from V and 3 bases from J, with 11 bases in between. Germline V gene data show CDR1 as SEHNR and CDR2 as FQNEAQ (reference sequence). The CDR3 is CASSPDLANQPQHF. As DNA, the CDR3 is TGTGCCAGCAGCCCAGATCTGGCCAATCAGCCCCAGCATTTT.

The sample holds a few counts of this clonotype. This chain uses TRBV11-1 with TRBJ2-3; D possibly matches TRBD1 or TRBD2 (5 bases each). Trimming removed 5 bases at V and 1 base at J, with 16 bases between. The CDR3 totals 16 residues. From germline, CDR1 is SGHAT and CDR2 FQDESV (reference sequence). DNA for the CDR3: TGTGCCAGCAGCCAGGGACCGTCCAGGGGCACAGATACGCAGTATTTT. Protein product: CASSQGPSRGTDTQYF.

This chain joins TRBV7-2 and TRBJ2-2; 10 bases match TRBD1. Germline-derived CDR1 and CDR2 are SGHTA and FQGNSA. With 5 bases clipped from V and 7 bases from J, the junction kept 4 bases outside the gene matches. This CDR3 has 14 residues. CDR3 region: CASSETGGGGELFF. Here the CDR3 DNA reads TGTGCCAGCAGCGAGACAGGGGGCGGCGGGGAGCTGTTTTTT.

This clonotype was counted ten times or more. A read error may account for a junction end that differs from germline. The genes are TRBV7-7 and TRBJ2-3, with TRBD2 as a possible D gene (5 bases). CDR1 SSHAT and CDR2 FNYEAQ come from the germline V gene (reference sequence). This CDR3 spans 15 amino acids. The CDR3 is CASSLSSPRTDTQYF. CDR3 nucleotide sequence: TGTGCTAGCAGCTTATCTAGCCCCCGCACAGATACGCAGTATTTT.

This clonotype was counted ten times or more. CDR3 sequence (DNA): TGCGCCAGCAGGTGGCACGGGGACTACAATGAGCAGTTCTTC. Protein product: CASRWHGDYNEQFF. The genes are TRBV5-1 and TRBJ2-1; the D gene is possibly TRBD2 (5 bases). The V end lost 5 bases, the J end lost 3 bases, and 12 bases lay between the germline ends. Per the germline V gene, CDR1 is SGHRS and CDR2 is YFSETQ. The CDR3 loop spans 14 amino acids.

This clonotype was recorded at least ten times. The chain links TRBV6-2 or TRBV6-3 to TRBJ1-1; D possibly corresponds to TRBD1 (5 bases). The length of the CDR3 is 14 residues. The V and J ends lost 0 bases and 6 bases respectively, with 11 bases between them. Germline V gene lookup returns CDR1 MNHEY and CDR2 SVGEGT. CDR3 nucleotides: TGTGCCAGCAGTTACTCGTTTCGGGGGGCTGAAGCTTTCTTT. Translation gives CASSYSFRGAEAFF.